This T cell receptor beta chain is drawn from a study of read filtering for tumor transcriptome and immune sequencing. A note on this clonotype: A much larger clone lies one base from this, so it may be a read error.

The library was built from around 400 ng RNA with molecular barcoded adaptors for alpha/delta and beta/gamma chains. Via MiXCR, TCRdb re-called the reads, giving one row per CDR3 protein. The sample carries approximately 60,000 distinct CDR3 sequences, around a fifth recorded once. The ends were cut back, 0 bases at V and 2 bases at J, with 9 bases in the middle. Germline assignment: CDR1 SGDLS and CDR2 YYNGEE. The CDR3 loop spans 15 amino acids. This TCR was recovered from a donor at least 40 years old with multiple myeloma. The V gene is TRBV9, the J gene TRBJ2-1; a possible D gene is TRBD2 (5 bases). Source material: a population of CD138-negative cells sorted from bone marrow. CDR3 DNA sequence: TGTGCCAGCAGCGTAGATGGGAGCCCCTACAATGAGCAGTTCTTC. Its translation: CASSVDGSPYNEQFF.